The T cell receptor (beta chain) under discussion was sequenced for a study of identical twins. Overall study findings and caveats: Insertions were reduced in abundant cord blood beta clonotypes but not in memory repertoires. Twins showed weaker excess sharing in their beta out-of-frame sequences. Cross-sectional statistical analysis was relied on for the conclusions, without the same donors being followed.

From the 5' RACE reads, TCRdb called clonotypes with MiXCR, one entry per CDR3 protein. The sample lists 1.5 million or so distinct CDR3 sequences; around 29% were seen once. This CDR3 has 15 amino acids. Germline CDR1 reads LNHNV; CDR2 reads YYDKDF (reference sequence). Trimming took 4 bases from V and 3 from J; bases not matched to a gene: 7. To note about this clonotype: Its specificity is unknown.

Sequences were obtained from cord blood. V usage is TRBV15 and J usage is TRBJ2-3; TRBD1 agrees at 7 bases. This clonotype was sampled from a newborn girl in good health. Here the CDR3 DNA reads TGTGCCACCAGCACACGACAGGGTGGGACAGATACGCAGTATTTT. Its protein product is CATSTRQGGTDTQYF.